Sequencing of this T cell receptor beta chain was carried out in a study of cytomegalovirus exposure and HLA in healthy donors. PCR primers comprised 60 Vbeta and 13 Jbeta primers. As handled by the study authors: Among the unique TCR beta chains that a later analysis counted, about 84 million in all, approximately 12 million were shared. This table comes from immunoSEQ multiplex PCR, and its TCRdb copy is limited to in-frame clones, with some not included. V and J calls and clone size follow that table, whereas D and trimming were derived from the DNA. This sample carries roughly 110,000 clones, 74% of them seen once, and the ten largest clones take 4.8%. Samples came from healthy bone marrow donors. This CDR3 region has 13 residues. Germline V gives CDR1 MNHNS, CDR2 SASEGT. Trimming cost V 3 bases and J 7 bases, with 12 bases left between them.

V and J are TRBV6-1 and TRBJ1-1; D perhaps matches TRBD1 (5 bases). The sample taken for sequencing was PBMCs. The sequence was collected from a man in his thirties or forties in good health and CMV-seropositive. Written as DNA, the CDR3 is TGTGCCAGCAGTGACGACGGACATTGTGAAGCTTTCTTT. Translating it yields CASSDDGHCEAFF.